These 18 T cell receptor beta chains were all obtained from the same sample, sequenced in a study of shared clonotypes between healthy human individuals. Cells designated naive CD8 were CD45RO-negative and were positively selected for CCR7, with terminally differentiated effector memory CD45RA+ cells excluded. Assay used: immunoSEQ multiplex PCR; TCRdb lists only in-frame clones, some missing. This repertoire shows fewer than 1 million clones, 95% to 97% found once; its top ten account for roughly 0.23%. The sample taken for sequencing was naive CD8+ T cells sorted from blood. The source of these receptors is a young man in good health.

The CDR3 loop reads CASSLYGGADTQYF. For the CDR3, the DNA is TGTGCCAGCAGCTTATATGGAGGCGCAGATACGCAGTATTTT. V and J are TRBV7-2 and TRBJ2-3; possibly TRBD2 for D (5 bases). The CDR3 is made up of 14 amino acids. Trimming removed 2 bases at V and 4 bases at J, with 10 bases between. Per the germline V gene, CDR1 is SGHTA and CDR2 is FQGNSA.

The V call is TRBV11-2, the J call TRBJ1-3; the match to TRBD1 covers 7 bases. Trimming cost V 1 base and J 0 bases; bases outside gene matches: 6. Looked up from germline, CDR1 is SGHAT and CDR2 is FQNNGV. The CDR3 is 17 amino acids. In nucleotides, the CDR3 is TGTGCCAGCAGCTTAGCCCGGGGACAGATCTCTGGAAACACCATATATTTT. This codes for CASSLARGQISGNTIYF.

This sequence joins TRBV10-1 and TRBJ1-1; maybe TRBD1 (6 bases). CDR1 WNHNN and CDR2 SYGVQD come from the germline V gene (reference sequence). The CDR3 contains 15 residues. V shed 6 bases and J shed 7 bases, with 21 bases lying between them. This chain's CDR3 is CASSSVLGGGNEAFF. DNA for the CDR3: TGCGCCAGCAGCTCTGTTTTAGGAGGGGGTAATGAAGCTTTCTTT.

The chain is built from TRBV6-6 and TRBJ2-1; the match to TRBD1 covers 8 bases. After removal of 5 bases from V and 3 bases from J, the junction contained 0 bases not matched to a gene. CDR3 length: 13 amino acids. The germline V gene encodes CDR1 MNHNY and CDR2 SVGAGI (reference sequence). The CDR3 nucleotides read TGTGCCAGCAGTGACAGGGGCTACAATGAGCAGTTCTTC. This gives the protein CASSDRGYNEQFF.

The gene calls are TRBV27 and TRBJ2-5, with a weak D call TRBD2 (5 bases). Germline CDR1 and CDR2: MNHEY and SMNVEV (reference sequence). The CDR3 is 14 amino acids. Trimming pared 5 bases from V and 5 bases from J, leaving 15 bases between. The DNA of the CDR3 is TGTGCCAGCAGTCTCTTGACCGGCGGGGAGACCCAGTACTTC. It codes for CASSLLTGGETQYF.

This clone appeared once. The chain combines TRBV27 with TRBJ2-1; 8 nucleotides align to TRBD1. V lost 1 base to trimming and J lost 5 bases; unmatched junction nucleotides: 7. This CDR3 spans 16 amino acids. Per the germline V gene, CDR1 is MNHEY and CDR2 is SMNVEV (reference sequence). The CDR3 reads CASSLFGTGNDNEQFF. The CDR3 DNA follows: TGTGCCAGCAGTTTATTCGGGACAGGTAACGACAATGAGCAGTTCTTC.

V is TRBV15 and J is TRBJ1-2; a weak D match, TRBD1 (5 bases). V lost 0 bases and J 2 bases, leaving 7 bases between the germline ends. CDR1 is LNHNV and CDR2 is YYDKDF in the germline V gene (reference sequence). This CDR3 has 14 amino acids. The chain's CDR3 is CATSRETVNYGYTF. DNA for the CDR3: TGTGCCACCAGCAGAGAGACAGTCAACTATGGCTACACCTTC.

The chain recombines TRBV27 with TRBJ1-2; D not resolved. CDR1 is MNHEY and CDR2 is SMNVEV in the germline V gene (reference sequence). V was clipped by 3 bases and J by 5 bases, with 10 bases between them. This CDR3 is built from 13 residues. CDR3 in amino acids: CASSFPSGYGYTF. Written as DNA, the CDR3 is TGTGCCAGCAGTTTCCCCTCGGGGTATGGCTACACCTTC.

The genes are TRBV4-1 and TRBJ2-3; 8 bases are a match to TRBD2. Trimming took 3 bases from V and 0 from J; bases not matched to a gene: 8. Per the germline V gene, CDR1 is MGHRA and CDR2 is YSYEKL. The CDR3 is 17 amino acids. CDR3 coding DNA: TGCGCCAGCAGCCACCCCCCACTAGCGGCTAGCACAGATACGCAGTATTTT. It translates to CASSHPPLAASTDTQYF.

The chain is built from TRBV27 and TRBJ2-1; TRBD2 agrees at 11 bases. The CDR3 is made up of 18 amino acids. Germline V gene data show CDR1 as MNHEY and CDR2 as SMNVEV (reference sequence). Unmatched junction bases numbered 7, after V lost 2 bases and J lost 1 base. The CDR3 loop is CASSLVSGRAGSYNEQFF. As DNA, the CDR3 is TGTGCCAGCAGTTTAGTTAGCGGGAGGGCCGGGTCCTACAATGAGCAGTTCTTC.

CDR3 residues: CASSSTNRPSYEQYF. CDR3 in DNA: TGTGCCAGCAGCTCGACAAATCGGCCCTCCTACGAGCAGTACTTC. This chain links TRBV5-6 with TRBJ2-7; no clear D. This CDR3 contains 15 residues. Germline CDR1 and CDR2: SGHDT and YYEEEE. Trimming stripped 3 bases from V and 0 bases from J, with 13 bases between.

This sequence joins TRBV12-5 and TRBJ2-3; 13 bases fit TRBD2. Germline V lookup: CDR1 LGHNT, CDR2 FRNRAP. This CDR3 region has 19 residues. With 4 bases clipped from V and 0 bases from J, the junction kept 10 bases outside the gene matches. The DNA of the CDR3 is TGTGCTAGTGGTTCCATGGGACTAGCGGGATTACTTAGCACAGATACGCAGTATTTT. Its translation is CASGSMGLAGLLSTDTQYF.

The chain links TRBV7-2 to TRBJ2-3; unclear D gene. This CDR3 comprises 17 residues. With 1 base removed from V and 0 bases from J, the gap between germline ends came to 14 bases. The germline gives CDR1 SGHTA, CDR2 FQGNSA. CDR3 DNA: TGTGCCAGCAGCTTAGGGTCAGCGTTCTCTAGCACAGATACGCAGTATTTT. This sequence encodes CASSLGSAFSSTDTQYF.

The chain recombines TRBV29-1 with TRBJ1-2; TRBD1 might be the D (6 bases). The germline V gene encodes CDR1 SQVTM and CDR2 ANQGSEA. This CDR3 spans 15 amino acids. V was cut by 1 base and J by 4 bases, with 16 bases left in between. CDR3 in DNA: TGCAGCGTTGAAGTCCGTGCGACAGGAACCTATGGCTACACCTTC. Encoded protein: CSVEVRATGTYGYTF.

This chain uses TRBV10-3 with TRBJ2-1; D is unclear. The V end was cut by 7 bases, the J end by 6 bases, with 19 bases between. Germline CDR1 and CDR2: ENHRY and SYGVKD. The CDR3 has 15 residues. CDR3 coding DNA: TGTGCCATCACTTCCCCCGAGAGTGGGTCCAATGAGCAGTTCTTC. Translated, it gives CAITSPESGSNEQFF.

In DNA, the CDR3 is TGTGCCAGCAGGCCGGGACTAGCCTTGGAGACCCAGTACTTC. It codes for CASRPGLALETQYF. The chain joins TRBV27 to TRBJ2-5; 9 nucleotides line up with TRBD2. CDR3 size: 14 residues. Germline CDR1 is MNHEY and CDR2 is SMNVEV (reference sequence). Losses at the gene ends were 6 bases for V and 5 bases for J; bases not matched to a gene: 7.

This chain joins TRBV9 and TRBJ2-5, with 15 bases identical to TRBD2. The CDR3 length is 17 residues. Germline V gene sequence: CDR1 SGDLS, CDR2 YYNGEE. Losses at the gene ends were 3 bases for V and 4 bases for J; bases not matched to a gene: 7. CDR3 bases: TGTGCCAGCAGCGCACCGCCGGGACTAGCGGGAGGAGAGACCCAGTACTTC. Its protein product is CASSAPPGLAGGETQYF. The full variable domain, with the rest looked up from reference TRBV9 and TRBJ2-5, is DSGVTQTPKHLITATGQRVTLRCSPRSGDLSVYWYQQSLDQGLQFLIQYYNGEERAKGNILERFSAQQFPDLHSELNLSSLELGDSALYFCASSAPPGLAGGETQYFGPGTRLLVL.

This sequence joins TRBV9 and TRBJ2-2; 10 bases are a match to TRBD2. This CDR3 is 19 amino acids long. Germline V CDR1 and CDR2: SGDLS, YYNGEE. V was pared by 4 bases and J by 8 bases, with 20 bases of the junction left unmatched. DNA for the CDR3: TGTGCCAGCAGCTACAATAGCCGATCAGCGGGAGGGCCTTTAGGGGAGCTGTTTTTT. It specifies CASSYNSRSAGGPLGELFF. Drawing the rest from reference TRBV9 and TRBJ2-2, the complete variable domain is DSGVTQTPKHLITATGQRVTLRCSPRSGDLSVYWYQQSLDQGLQFLIQYYNGEERAKGNILERFSAQQFPDLHSELNLSSLELGDSALYFCASSYNSRSAGGPLGELFFGEGSRLTVL.